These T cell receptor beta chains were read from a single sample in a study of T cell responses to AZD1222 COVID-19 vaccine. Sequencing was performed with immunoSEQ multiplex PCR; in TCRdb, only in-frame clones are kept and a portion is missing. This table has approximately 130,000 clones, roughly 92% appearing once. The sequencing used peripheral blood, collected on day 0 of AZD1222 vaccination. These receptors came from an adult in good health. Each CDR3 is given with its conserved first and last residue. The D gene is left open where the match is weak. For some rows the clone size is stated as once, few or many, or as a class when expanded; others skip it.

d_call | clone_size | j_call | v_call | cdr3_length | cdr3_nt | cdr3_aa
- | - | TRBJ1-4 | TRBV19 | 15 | TGTGCCAGTAGTATGGAGAGGGGAACTAATGAAAAACTGTTTTTT | CASSMERGTNEKLFF
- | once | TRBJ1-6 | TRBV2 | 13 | TGTGCCAGCAGTGAACAGGGGAATTCACCCCTCCACTTT | CASSEQGNSPLHF
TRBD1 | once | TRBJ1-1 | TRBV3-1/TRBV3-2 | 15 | TGTGCCAGCAGCCAAGGACAGGGGGCGCGCACTGAAGCTTTCTTT | CASSQGQGARTEAFF
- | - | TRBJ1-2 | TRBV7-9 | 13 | TGTGCCAGCAGCTTAGTCTCCCGGCGAGGCTACACCTTC | CASSLVSRRGYTF
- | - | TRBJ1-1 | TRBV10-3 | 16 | TGTGCCATCAGTGACCTCACGACAGAAGCGAACACTGAAGCTTTCTTT | CAISDLTTEANTEAFF
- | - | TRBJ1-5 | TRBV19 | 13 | TGTGCCAGCCTTGGAGGGCCAAATCAGCCCCAGCATTTT | CASLGGPNQPQHF
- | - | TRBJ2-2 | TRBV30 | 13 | TGTGCCTGGGATAGGGGGGGCACCGGGGAGCTGTTTTTT | CAWDRGGTGELFF
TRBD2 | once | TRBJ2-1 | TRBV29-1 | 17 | TGCAGCGTTGAAGATCACGGGGGGGAGAGCTCCTACAATGAGCAGTTCTTC | CSVEDHGGESSYNEQFF
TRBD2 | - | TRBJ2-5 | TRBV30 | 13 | TGTGCCTGGAGACTGGGCGGGGGTGAGACCCAGTACTTC | CAWRLGGGETQYF
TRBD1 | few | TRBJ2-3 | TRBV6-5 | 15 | TGTGCCAGCAGACCCGGGACAGGGGGCGCAGATACGCAGTATTTT | CASRPGTGGADTQYF
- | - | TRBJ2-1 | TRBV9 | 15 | TGTGCCAGCAGCGCTTCAGGGGATATAGTCAATGAGCAGTTCTTC | CASSASGDIVNEQFF
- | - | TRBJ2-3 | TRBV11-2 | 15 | TGTGCCAGCAGTTGGGGGATACCTAGCACAGATACGCAGTATTTT | CASSWGIPSTDTQYF
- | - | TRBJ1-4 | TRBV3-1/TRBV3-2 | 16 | TGTGCCAGCAGCCAAACTGGGACCGCGGGGTATGAAAAACTGTTTTTT | CASSQTGTAGYEKLFF
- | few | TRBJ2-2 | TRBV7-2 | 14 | TGTGCCAGCAGCTTAGCGCTGGGGGCCGGGGAGCTGTTTTTT | CASSLALGAGELFF
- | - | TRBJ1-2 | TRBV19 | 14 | TGTGCCAGTAGTATAGATCGGCGGAGCTATGGCTACACCTTC | CASSIDRRSYGYTF
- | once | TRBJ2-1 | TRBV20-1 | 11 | TGCAGCCCTCTGGAGTACAATGAGCAGTTCTTC | CSPLEYNEQFF
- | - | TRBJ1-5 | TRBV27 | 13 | TGTGCCAGCAGTTTATTTCCAAATCAGCCCCAGCATTTT | CASSLFPNQPQHF
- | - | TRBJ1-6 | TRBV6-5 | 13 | TGTGCCAGCAGTTACTCGAATTCTTCACCCCTCCACTTT | CASSYSNSSPLHF
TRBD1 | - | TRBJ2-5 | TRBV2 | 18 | TGTGCCAGCAGTGAAGGGGACAGGACCTGGGGCGCCAAAGAGACCCAGTACTTC | CASSEGDRTWGAKETQYF
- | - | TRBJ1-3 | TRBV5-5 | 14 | TGTGCCAGCGGGCCCGTGGTCTCTGGAAACACCATATATTTT | CASGPVVSGNTIYF
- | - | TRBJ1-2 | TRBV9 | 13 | TGTGCCAGCAGCCCTTACGGGGACTATGGCTACACCTTC | CASSPYGDYGYTF
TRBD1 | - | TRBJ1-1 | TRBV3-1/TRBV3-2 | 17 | TGTGCCAGCAGCGACCGGACAGGGGGCCTTAGGAACACTGAAGCTTTCTTT | CASSDRTGGLRNTEAFF
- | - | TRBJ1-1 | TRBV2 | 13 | TGTGCCAGCAGTGTCAACTGGAACACTGAAGCTTTCTTT | CASSVNWNTEAFF
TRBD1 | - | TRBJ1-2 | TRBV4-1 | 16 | TGCGCCAGCAGCCAAGCCCAAGGGGGCGGGAACTATGGCTACACCTTC | CASSQAQGGGNYGYTF
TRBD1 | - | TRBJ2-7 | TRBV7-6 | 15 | TGTGCCAGCAGCTTAATGGCCCAGGGGGCCTACGAGCAGTACTTC | CASSLMAQGAYEQYF
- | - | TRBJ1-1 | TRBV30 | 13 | TGTGCCTGGAGTCCGGGACCCTCAAGGAGAGCTTTCTTT | CAWSPGPSRRAFF
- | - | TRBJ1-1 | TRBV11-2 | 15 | TGTGCCAGCAGCTTAAACGGGGGGCCTGACACTGAAGCTTTCTTT | CASSLNGGPDTEAFF